The clone carrying this TCR beta chain showed up many times. From germline, CDR1 is MNHNS and CDR2 SASEGT. CDR3 length: 13 residues. Trimming stripped 7 bases from V and 9 bases from J, with 16 bases between. TCRdb fed the 5' RACE reads into MiXCR, producing one record per CDR3 protein. The sample yields 40,000 to 55,000 distinct CDR3 sequences, approximately 3% seen once. This entry is derived from a study of neurological immune-mediated disorders. The study built unsorted libraries from 2 million PBMCs kept at -80 C. Material for sequencing was PBMCs. This TCR was sampled from a woman aged 45-60 years with multiple sclerosis. The chain couples TRBV6-1 to TRBJ2-1; perhaps TRBD2 as D (5 bases). The CDR3 bases are TGTGCCAGCACTGGACTGCCCTCCGGTGAGCAGTTCTTC. This translates into CASTGLPSGEQFF.